These 5 T cell receptor beta chains share one sample of origin, sequenced in a study of shared clonotypes between healthy human individuals. Only in-frame clones appear in the TCRdb table, and some are missing; sequencing was by immunoSEQ multiplex PCR. The table includes roughly 1,800,000 clones, about 95% detected once. As defined, naive CD8 cells were CD45RO-negative and positively selected for CCR7, with terminally differentiated effector memory CD45RA+ cells excluded. Sequencing was performed on naive CD8+ T cells sorted from blood. The receptors were gathered from a man younger than 35 in good health.

The gene calls are TRBV5-4 and TRBJ1-1; D uncertain. CDR1 SGHNT and CDR2 YYREEE come from the germline V gene (reference sequence). The CDR3 spans 14 residues. V lost 0 bases, J lost 2 bases, and 8 bases lay in between. The CDR3 nucleotides read TGTGCCAGCAGCTTGGCGACTAGCAACACTGAAGCTTTCTTT. Its protein is CASSLATSNTEAFF.

J is TRBJ2-1 and V is TRBV25-1; TRBD1 matches 7 bases. This CDR3 is 12 amino acids long. V gave up 8 bases and J gave up 4 bases; unmatched junction bases: 2. CDR1 and CDR2 (germline): MGHDK, SYGVNS. In nucleotides, the CDR3 is TGTGCCAGCTGGACAGGATACAATGAGCAGTTCTTC. Translation gives CASWTGYNEQFF.

The CDR3 DNA is TGTGCCAGCAGCTTAGAAATTGTGGCCACCCATGGGGAGACCCAGTACTTC. Translation: CASSLEIVATHGETQYF. V usage is TRBV11-3 and J usage is TRBJ2-5; D is unresolved. Deletions cut 0 bases from V and 5 bases from J, with 19 bases between. CDR3 length: 17 amino acids. The V gene's germline CDR1 is SGHNT and CDR2 YENEEA.

This sequence joins TRBV7-9 and TRBJ2-7; 11 bases fit TRBD1. Germline CDR1 and CDR2: SEHNR and FQNEAQ (reference sequence). Trimming cost V 4 bases and J 6 bases; bases outside gene matches: 8. CDR3 length equals 15 residues. The CDR3 reads CASSSTPGQGGEQYF. CDR3 nucleotide sequence: TGTGCCAGCAGCTCTACCCCGGGACAGGGGGGCGAGCAGTACTTC.

This CDR3 reads CASSYSKPLVYEQYF. The CDR3 DNA sequence: TGTGCCAGCAGTTACTCGAAACCCCTAGTCTACGAGCAGTACTTC. The chain uses TRBV6-5 and TRBJ2-7; D is uncertain. With 0 bases removed from V and 3 bases from J, the gap between germline ends came to 12 bases. In germline, CDR1 is MNHEY, CDR2 SVGAGI. This CDR3 has 15 amino acids.